This TCR beta chain originates from a study of lymphopenia after photon versus proton radiotherapy. Profiling relied on immunoSEQ multiplex PCR, and the TCRdb table lists in-frame clones only, not all of them. Of some 25,000 clones in the sample, approximately 85% were seen once. Study-level findings and limits: Oligoclonal CD8+ Temra expansion after nadir drove photon patients' diversity drop. Relative stability marked proton patients; photon patients lost diversity and naive cells. Survival link was tested only in deceased patients; proton benefit remains a possibility. In patients who died, overall survival fell as post-nadir TCR diversity dropped more.

A note on this clone: Its target is not known.

The CDR3 runs 13 residues. Germline V CDR1 and CDR2: WNHNN, SYGVQD (reference sequence). Trimming removed 6 bases from V and 8 bases from J, with 14 bases in between. The source of this sequence is a young man with gastric cancer. The V gene is TRBV10-1, the J gene TRBJ2-4; D is unresolved. Sequences were derived from peripheral blood, sampled from a patient treated with photon-based radiotherapy. CDR3 protein: CASSVSLRDIQYF. The CDR3, as DNA: TGCGCCAGCAGCGTTAGCCTGCGAGACATTCAGTACTTC.